The rows below give T cell receptor beta chains drawn from one sample of a study of T cell responses to AZD1222 COVID-19 vaccine. Produced via immunoSEQ multiplex PCR; TCRdb's table is partial and in-frame only. This table holds about 79,000 clones, around 80% found once. The material was peripheral blood, obtained on day 0 of AZD1222 vaccination. These receptors came from an adult in good health. The conserved cysteine and the conserved F or W are not part of the CDR3 here. Fields, in order: V gene, CDR3 protein.

>TRBV6-4
ASSDGGMTARQETQY
>TRBV6-5
ASGGPQETQY
>TRBV4-1
ASSQDHGKRVYGYT
>TRBV5-1
ASSLAQGVGNTEAF
>TRBV5-1
ASSLGRESETQY
>TRBV3-1/TRBV3-2
ASSQDPQVLAYEQY
>TRBV6-5
ATTGTSYNEQF
>TRBV11-2
ASSSIGQVNTEAF
>TRBV13
ASSPESGELF
>TRBV7-9
ASSLDVSEQY
>TRBV14
ASSQESGRWYEQY
>TRBV5-1
ASSTDRGRVLTEAF
>TRBV6-5
ASSSSISIIYGYT
>TRBV27
ASSKGLADSYEQY
>TRBV2
ASSSRPSSGNTIY
>TRBV7-8
ASSRPTSGAGTGELF
>TRBV6-5
ASRDEPGTSWY
>TRBV5-1
ASSLNRGGGTEAF
>TRBV19
ARVGIRLAGKQETQY
>TRBV5-1
ASSFGQGGYEQY
>TRBV3-1/TRBV3-2
ASSQDDRVAF
>TRBV10-2
ASSATENTEAF
>TRBV7-9
ASEASGNNYEQY
>TRBV18
ASSPEQGWDTQY
>TRBV29-1
SVAGSTDTQY
>TRBV4-2
ASRLSLGDRDNSPLH
>TRBV29-1
SVDPGQRGNTIY
>TRBV3-1/TRBV3-2
ASSHSRGSGNTIY
>TRBV12-3/TRBV12-4
ASSSRQKETQY
>TRBV4-1
ASSQDQGWAGELF
>TRBV19
ASSISSAGVSYNEQF
>TRBV11-2
ASSLSRRTNSPLH